The 18 T cell receptor beta chains below were found in one sample sequenced in a study of ipilimumab plus nivolumab after autologous stem cell transplantation. Assay used: immunoSEQ multiplex PCR; TCRdb lists only in-frame clones, some missing. The sample lists 43,000 or so clones; around nine tenths were seen once. The source was PBMCs, collected in a trial of ipilimumab plus nivolumab as post-transplant consolidation. The origin of the receptors is a male donor with multiple myeloma.

The V call is TRBV4-3, the J call TRBJ2-2; D gene uncertain. Germline lookup yields CDR1 LGHNA and CDR2 YSLEER. Deletions cut 0 bases from V and 0 bases from J, with 11 bases between. The CDR3 totals 17 residues. The CDR3 coding sequence is TGCGCCAGCAGCCAAGATGGTTCAGGCGCGAACACCGGGGAGCTGTTTTTT. Encoded protein: CASSQDGSGANTGELFF.

The J gene is TRBJ2-5, the V gene TRBV7-9; D may be TRBD2 (5 bases). CDR3 size: 16 residues. Germline V CDR1 and CDR2: SEHNR, FQNEAQ (reference sequence). V dropped 5 bases and J dropped 3 bases, with 19 bases sitting between them. The CDR3 DNA sequence: TGTGCCAGCAGCCGAACCGGGGTTCCCCGGAAAGAGACCCAGTACTTC. It specifies CASSRTGVPRKETQYF.

The chain couples TRBV10-3 to TRBJ2-7; D might be TRBD1 or TRBD2, each matching 5 bases. This CDR3 is 13 amino acids long. Germline V gives CDR1 ENHRY, CDR2 SYGVKD. V dropped 11 bases and J dropped 0 bases, with 14 bases sitting between them. CDR3 sequence reads: CAVRDLSSYEQYF. The CDR3 DNA follows: TGTGCCGTCCGGGACCTGAGCTCCTACGAGCAGTACTTC.

The rearrangement joins TRBV7-2 to TRBJ2-7; 9 bases fit TRBD2. V shed 0 bases and J 1 base; nucleotides not matched to a gene: 7. Germline V lookup: CDR1 SGHTA, CDR2 FQGNSA. The CDR3 is 17 residues long. The CDR3 sequence is CASSLARREGLSYEQYF. CDR3 bases: TGTGCCAGCAGCTTAGCGCGGCGGGAGGGCCTTTCCTACGAGCAGTACTTC.

This chain connects TRBV18 to TRBJ1-6; D call uncertain. Trimming pared 3 bases from V and 7 bases from J, leaving 19 bases between. This CDR3 has 17 amino acids. From germline, CDR1 is KGHSH and CDR2 LQKENI. CDR3 sequence reads: CASSPRTTGSSNSPLHF. The CDR3 coding sequence is TGTGCCAGCTCACCCAGGACCACCGGGTCCTCAAATTCACCCCTCCACTTT. Filled out from reference TRBV18 and TRBJ1-6, the complete variable domain reads NAGVMQNPRHLVRRRGQEARLRCSPMKGHSHVYWYRQLPEEGLKFMVYLQKENIIDESGMPKERFSAEFPKEGPSILRIQQVVRGDSAAYFCASSPRTTGSSNSPLHFGNGTRLTVT.

This clone occurred a few times. J is TRBJ1-1 and V is TRBV29-1; D gene uncertain. The V gene lost 3 bases and the J gene lost 0 bases, with 8 bases spanning the gap. The CDR3 covers 13 residues. CDR1 SQVTM and CDR2 ANQGSEA come from the germline V gene. CDR3 in amino acids: CSVEGLVNTEAFF. DNA of the CDR3: TGCAGCGTTGAGGGGTTAGTGAACACTGAAGCTTTCTTT. The entire variable domain, with the rest obtained from reference TRBV29-1 and TRBJ1-1, is as follows: SAVISQKPSRDICQRGTSLTIQCQVDSQVTMMFWYRQQPGQSLTLIATANQGSEATYESGFVIDKFPISRPNLTFSTLTVSNMSPEDSSIYLCSVEGLVNTEAFFGQGTRLTVV.

This chain links TRBV4-2 with TRBJ2-2; D gene uncertain. CDR1 and CDR2 from the germline V gene are LGHNA and YNFKEQ. Trimming cost V 2 bases and J 7 bases, with 14 bases left between them. This CDR3 comprises 15 residues. The CDR3 region is CASSQFGQTHGELFF. The CDR3, as DNA: TGTGCCAGCAGCCAATTCGGGCAGACCCACGGGGAGCTGTTTTTT.

This chain joins TRBV6-6 and TRBJ2-7, with D hard to call. Germline loops: CDR1 MNHNY, CDR2 SVGAGI (reference sequence). With 6 bases removed from V and 7 bases from J, the gap between germline ends came to 19 bases. The CDR3 is 14 residues long. This chain's CDR3 is CASRTSQAAREQYF. CDR3 nucleotide sequence: TGTGCCAGCAGAACCAGTCAAGCCGCGCGGGAGCAGTACTTC.

Here the CDR3 DNA reads TGTGCCAGCAGCCCCAACACTCAACAGCCCCAGCATTTT. Amino acid sequence: CASSPNTQQPQHF. The chain employs TRBV7-2 and TRBJ1-5; no firm D call. This CDR3 contains 13 residues. V dropped 5 bases and J dropped 7 bases, with 12 bases sitting between them. Looked up from germline, CDR1 is SGHTA and CDR2 is FQGNSA.

This clone was seen a handful of times. The chain is built from TRBV7-7 and TRBJ2-5; possible D gene TRBD2, 5 bases. The CDR3 covers 15 residues. Per germline, CDR1 SSHAT and CDR2 FNYEAQ (reference sequence). V was trimmed by 6 bases and J by 0 bases, leaving 14 bases between them. The CDR3 DNA reads TGTGCCAGCAGTCCCAGATGGGAGTACCAAGAGACCCAGTACTTC. It translates to CASSPRWEYQETQYF.

This chain uses TRBV4-1 with TRBJ2-2; the D is unclear. Trimming removed 1 base at V and 5 bases at J, with 5 bases between. The germline gives CDR1 MGHRA, CDR2 YSYEKL. The CDR3 is made up of 13 amino acids. In nucleotides, the CDR3 is TGCGCCAGCAGCCAAGTGGTTACCGGGGAGCTGTTTTTT. Its protein is CASSQVVTGELFF.

The CDR3: CASSLTSTTDTQYF. The CDR3 DNA reads TGCGCCAGCAGCTTGACGTCGACAACAGATACGCAGTATTTT. The chain carries TRBV5-1 and TRBJ2-3; no definite D call. V was trimmed by 1 base and J by 3 bases, leaving 9 bases between them. CDR3 length equals 14 residues. Germline CDR1 and CDR2: SGHRS and YFSETQ.

V is TRBV19 and J is TRBJ2-3, with 9 bases identical to TRBD1. CDR1 LNHDA and CDR2 SQIVND come from the germline V gene (reference sequence). This CDR3 spans 16 amino acids. With 6 bases clipped from V and 4 bases from J, the junction kept 11 bases outside the gene matches. In DNA form, the CDR3 reads TGTGCCAGTAGGGGACAGGGCGGGTTCGTCCCAGATACGCAGTATTTT. Translating it yields CASRGQGGFVPDTQYF.

V is TRBV11-3 and J is TRBJ2-7; the match to TRBD2 covers 8 bases. Trimming cost V 5 bases and J 4 bases; bases outside gene matches: 10. Germline lookup yields CDR1 SGHNT and CDR2 YENEEA. This CDR3 contains 15 residues. The CDR3 spells CASSPRSGGGYEQYF. Here the CDR3 DNA reads TGTGCCAGCAGCCCCCGCAGCGGGGGCGGGTACGAGCAGTACTTC.

J is TRBJ2-1 and V is TRBV5-5; 7 bases line up with TRBD2. CDR1 SGHKS and CDR2 YYEKEE come from the germline V gene (reference sequence). The V gene end was trimmed by 6 bases and the J gene end by 4 bases; junction bases not matched to a gene: 10. This CDR3 contains 15 residues. This CDR3 is CASTFGASGYNEQFF. In nucleotides, the CDR3 is TGTGCCAGCACCTTTGGGGCTAGCGGATACAATGAGCAGTTCTTC.

This chain joins TRBV2 and TRBJ1-6, with 11 bases matching TRBD1. Germline V CDR1 and CDR2: SNHLY, FYNNEI. The trim removed 6 bases at V and 10 bases at J, leaving 5 bases unmatched. This CDR3 comprises 14 residues. CDR3 residues: CASRGTGGDSPLHF. Here the CDR3 DNA reads TGTGCCAGCAGAGGGACAGGGGGAGACTCACCCCTCCACTTT.

In its sample, this clone was seen a few times. The rearrangement uses TRBV9 and TRBJ1-1; no definite D call. The CDR3 spans 17 residues. Deletions cut 0 bases from V and 1 base from J, with 16 bases between. Germline V gives CDR1 SGDLS, CDR2 YYNGEE. CDR3 residues: CASSVGVSRTANTEAFF. The CDR3 bases are TGTGCCAGCAGCGTAGGTGTTTCGCGAACAGCGAACACTGAAGCTTTCTTT.

The rearrangement uses TRBV18 and TRBJ2-3; 12 bases match TRBD2. CDR3 length: 16 residues. Germline V gene data show CDR1 as KGHSH and CDR2 as LQKENI. V was pared by 4 bases and J by 2 bases, with 4 bases of the junction left unmatched. The chain's CDR3 is CASSHLAGGSTDTQYF. CDR3 in DNA: TGTGCCAGCTCACATCTAGCGGGGGGGTCCACAGATACGCAGTATTTT. The whole variable domain, remainder taken from reference TRBV18 and TRBJ2-3, is NAGVMQNPRHLVRRRGQEARLRCSPMKGHSHVYWYRQLPEEGLKFMVYLQKENIIDESGMPKERFSAEFPKEGPSILRIQQVVRGDSAAYFCASSHLAGGSTDTQYFGPGTRLTVL.